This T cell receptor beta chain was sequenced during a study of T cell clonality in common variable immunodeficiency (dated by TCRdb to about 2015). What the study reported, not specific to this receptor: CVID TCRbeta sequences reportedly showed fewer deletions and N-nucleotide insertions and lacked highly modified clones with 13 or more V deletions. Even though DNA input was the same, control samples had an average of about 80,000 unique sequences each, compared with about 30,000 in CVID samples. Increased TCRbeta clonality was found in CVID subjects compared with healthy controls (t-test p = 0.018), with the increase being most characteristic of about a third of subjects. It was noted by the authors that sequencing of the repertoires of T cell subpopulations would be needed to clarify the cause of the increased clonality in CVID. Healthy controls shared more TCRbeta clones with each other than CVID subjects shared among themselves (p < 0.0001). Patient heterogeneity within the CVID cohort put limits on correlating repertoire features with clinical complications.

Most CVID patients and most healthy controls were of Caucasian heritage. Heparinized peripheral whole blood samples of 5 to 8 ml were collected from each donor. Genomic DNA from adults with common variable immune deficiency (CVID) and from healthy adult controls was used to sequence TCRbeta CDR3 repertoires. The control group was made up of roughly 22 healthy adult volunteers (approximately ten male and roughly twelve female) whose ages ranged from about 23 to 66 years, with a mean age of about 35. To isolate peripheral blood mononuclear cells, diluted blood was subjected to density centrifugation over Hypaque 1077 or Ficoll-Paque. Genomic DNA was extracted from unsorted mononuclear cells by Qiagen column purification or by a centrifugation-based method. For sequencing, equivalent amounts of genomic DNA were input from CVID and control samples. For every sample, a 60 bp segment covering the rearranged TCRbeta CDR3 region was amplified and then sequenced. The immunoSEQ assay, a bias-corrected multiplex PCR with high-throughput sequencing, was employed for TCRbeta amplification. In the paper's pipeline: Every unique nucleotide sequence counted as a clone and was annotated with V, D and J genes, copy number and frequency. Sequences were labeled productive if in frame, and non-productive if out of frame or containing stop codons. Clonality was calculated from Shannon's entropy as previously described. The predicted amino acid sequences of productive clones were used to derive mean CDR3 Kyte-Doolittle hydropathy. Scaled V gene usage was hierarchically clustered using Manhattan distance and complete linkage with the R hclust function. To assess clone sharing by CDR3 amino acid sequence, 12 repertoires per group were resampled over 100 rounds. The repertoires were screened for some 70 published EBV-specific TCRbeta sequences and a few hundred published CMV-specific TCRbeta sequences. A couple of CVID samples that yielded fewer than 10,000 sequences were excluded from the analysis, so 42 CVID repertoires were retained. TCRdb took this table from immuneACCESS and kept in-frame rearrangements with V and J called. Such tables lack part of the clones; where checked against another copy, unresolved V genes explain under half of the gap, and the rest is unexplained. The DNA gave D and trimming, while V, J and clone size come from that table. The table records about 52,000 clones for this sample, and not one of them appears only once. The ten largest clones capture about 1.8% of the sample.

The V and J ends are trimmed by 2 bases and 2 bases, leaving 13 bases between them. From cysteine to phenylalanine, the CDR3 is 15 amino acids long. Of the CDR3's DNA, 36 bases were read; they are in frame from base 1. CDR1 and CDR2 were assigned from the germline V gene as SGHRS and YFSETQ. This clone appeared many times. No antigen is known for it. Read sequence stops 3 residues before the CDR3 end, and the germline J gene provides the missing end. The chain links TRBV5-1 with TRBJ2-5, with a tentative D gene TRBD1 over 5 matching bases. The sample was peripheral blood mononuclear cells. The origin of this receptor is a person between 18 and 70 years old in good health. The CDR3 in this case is CASSLGDRSQETQYF. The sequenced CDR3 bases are TGCGCCAGCAGCTTAGGCGACAGATCGCAAGAGACC. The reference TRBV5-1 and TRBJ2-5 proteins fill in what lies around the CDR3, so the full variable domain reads KAGVTQTPRYLIKTRGQQVTLSCSPISGHRSVSWYQQTPGQGLQFLFEYFSETQRNKGNFPGRFSGRQFSNSRSEMNVSTLELGDSALYLCASSLGDRSQETQYFGPGTRLLVL.